Each of the 8 T cell receptor beta chains below was sequenced from the same sample in a study of cytomegalovirus exposure and HLA in healthy donors. Amplification used 60 Vbeta primers and 13 Jbeta primers. Repertoires were generated with immunoSEQ multiplex PCR, while TCRdb's copy carries only in-frame clones and drops some. This sample contains 65,000 to 90,000 clones. The sample consisted of PBMCs. The receptors were sampled from a female donor in good health and CMV-seropositive.

The V and J genes are TRBV4-1 and TRBJ2-7; D perhaps matches TRBD1 (6 bases). This CDR3 comprises 13 residues. The germline gives CDR1 MGHRA, CDR2 YSYEKL. Trimming left V 2 bases short and J 1 base short, with 6 bases between. CDR3 DNA sequence: TGCGCCAGCAGCCAAACAGGGTCCTACGAGCAGTACTTC. This translates into CASSQTGSYEQYF.

The chain employs TRBV7-3 and TRBJ2-1, with 9 bases lining up with TRBD2. CDR1 and CDR2 from the germline V gene are SGHTA and FQGTGA. The CDR3 runs to 16 residues. With V trimmed by 1 base and J by 8 bases, 9 bases remained unmatched. The CDR3 region has the DNA TGTGCCAGCAGCTTAATGGCTAGCGGGGTTACGGATGAGCAGTTCTTC. This translates into CASSLMASGVTDEQFF.

The V call is TRBV10-3, the J call TRBJ1-2; D unclear. CDR1 is ENHRY and CDR2 is SYGVKD in the germline V gene. Deletions cut 11 bases from V and 2 bases from J, with 15 bases between. The CDR3 runs to 13 residues. The CDR3 here is CASSRESNYGYTF. CDR3 DNA sequence: TGTGCCTCGAGTCGGGAATCCAACTATGGCTACACCTTC.

The V and J genes are TRBV11-2 and TRBJ2-7; TRBD1 agrees at 9 bases. Germline assignment: CDR1 SGHAT and CDR2 FQNNGV. V gave up 0 bases and J gave up 3 bases; unmatched junction bases: 6. There are 16 residues in the CDR3. The CDR3 coding sequence is TGTGCCAGCAGCTTAGAATTCGGACAGGGGTTCTACGAGCAGTACTTC. It specifies CASSLEFGQGFYEQYF.

The V and J genes are TRBV2 and TRBJ1-1; 7 nucleotides line up with TRBD1. The CDR3 extends over 15 amino acids. The germline V gene encodes CDR1 SNHLY and CDR2 FYNNEI. V trimming: 7 bases; J trimming: 1 base; junction bases outside the gene matches: 9. CDR3 loop: CASTTDRAPNTEAFF. The DNA for the CDR3 is TGTGCCAGCACTACAGACAGGGCCCCGAACACTGAAGCTTTCTTT.

The V gene is TRBV27, the J gene TRBJ1-5, with TRBD1 matching over 8 bases. The CDR3 runs to 15 residues. V shed 5 bases and J 1 base; nucleotides not matched to a gene: 4. Per germline, CDR1 MNHEY and CDR2 SMNVEV (reference sequence). The CDR3 nucleotides read TGTGCCAGCAGTCCCAGGGGGCGAAGCAATCAGCCCCAGCATTTT. Residues: CASSPRGRSNQPQHF.

This chain connects TRBV18 to TRBJ1-1; possible D gene TRBD1, 5 bases. The V gene lost 8 bases and the J gene lost 1 base, with 17 bases spanning the gap. The CDR3 has 15 residues. Germline lookup yields CDR1 KGHSH and CDR2 LQKENI. The CDR3 sequence: CASLQWGVQNTEAFF. The CDR3 nucleotides are TGTGCCAGCCTTCAGTGGGGCGTGCAGAACACTGAAGCTTTCTTT. The full variable domain, with the rest looked up from reference TRBV18 and TRBJ1-1, is NAGVMQNPRHLVRRRGQEARLRCSPMKGHSHVYWYRQLPEEGLKFMVYLQKENIIDESGMPKERFSAEFPKEGPSILRIQQVVRGDSAAYFCASLQWGVQNTEAFFGQGTRLTVV.

The genes are TRBV6-6 and TRBJ1-1; TRBD1 matches at 9 bases. The junction had 7 bases not matched to a gene; V was cut back by 11 bases and J by 3 bases. Germline loops: CDR1 MNHNY, CDR2 SVGAGI (reference sequence). The CDR3 spans 13 residues. The CDR3 DNA follows: TGTGCCGTGGGCCGACAGGGGGACACTGAAGCTTTCTTT. Translated, it gives CAVGRQGDTEAFF.